The 6 T cell receptor beta chains presented below share a single source sample, sequenced in a study of shared clonotypes between healthy human individuals (dated by TCRdb to the early 2020s). Receptor libraries were prepared by the immunoSEQ multiplex PCR assay. The immuneACCESS repertoire file appears here via TCRdb, limited to in-frame rearrangements. These files lack a portion of the clones; in checked studies, under half of the deficit traces to unresolved V genes, and the cause of the others is not known. In all, the sample holds about 490,000 clones, and approximately 80% of those were seen once. About 11% of the sample belongs to the ten largest clones. The sequenced sample consisted of PBMCs. The receptors were sampled from a woman between 40 and 50 years old in good health. Some clones in this sample may be carry-over from other donors' samples.

This clone was observed many times. The J gene is TRBJ2-2, the V gene TRBV30; 8 bases line up with TRBD2. Germline V CDR1 and CDR2: GTSNPN, SVGIG (reference sequence). The V segment lost 2 bases and the J segment 3 bases; nucleotides outside the gene matches: 2. This CDR3 spans 14 amino acids. The CDR3 loop reads CAWSNGRDTGELFF. The CDR3 bases are TGTGCCTGGAGTAACGGGAGGGACACCGGGGAGCTGTTTTTT.

In this sample, this clone turned up a few times. This same CDR3 is encoded by further DNA sequences in the sample. This CDR3 reads CASSRDRGNTEAFF. The CDR3 region has the DNA TGCGCCAGCAGTCGGGACAGGGGGAACACTGAAGCTTTCTTT. The chain couples TRBV5-1 to TRBJ1-1, with 10 nucleotides matching TRBD1. After removal of 5 bases from V and 1 base from J, the junction contained 2 bases not matched to a gene. The germline V gene has CDR1 SGHRS and CDR2 YFSETQ. The CDR3 runs 14 residues.

The V gene is TRBV5-4, the J gene TRBJ2-2; 10 bases align to TRBD1. Germline lookup yields CDR1 SGHNT and CDR2 YYREEE (reference sequence). Trimming cost V 7 bases and J 5 bases; bases outside gene matches: 11. This CDR3 region has 16 residues. CDR3 nucleotides: TGTGCCAGCGCTTTTCCGGGACAGGGGAGTACCGGGGAGCTGTTTTTT. It translates to CASAFPGQGSTGELFF.

The rearrangement uses TRBV7-3 and TRBJ2-6; 7 nucleotides align to TRBD1. Germline V gene lookup returns CDR1 SGHTA and CDR2 FQGTGA. The CDR3 sequence is 16 residues long. V dropped 5 bases and J dropped 3; count of bases not matched to a gene: 7. The CDR3 is CASSPRGGFGANVLTF. CDR3 bases: TGTGCCAGCAGCCCTAGAGGGGGCTTTGGGGCCAACGTCCTGACTTTC.

The gene calls are TRBV18 and TRBJ2-1, with 10 bases identical to TRBD2. Per germline, CDR1 KGHSH and CDR2 LQKENI. V lost 2 bases, J lost 10 bases, and 11 bases stayed unmatched. The CDR3 covers 16 residues. CDR3 amino acids: CASSPYQREGRWEQFF. The CDR3 nucleotides are TGTGCCAGCTCACCATACCAGCGGGAGGGCCGGTGGGAGCAGTTCTTC.

V gene TRBV5-8 combines with J gene TRBJ2-3; 8 nucleotides match TRBD2. Germline-derived CDR1 and CDR2 are SGHTS and YDEGEE. This CDR3 region has 17 residues. The V segment lost 3 bases and the J segment 0 bases; nucleotides outside the gene matches: 9. The CDR3 sequence: CASSSGGGPASTDTQYF. The CDR3 region has the DNA TGTGCCAGCAGCTCCGGGGGGGGCCCCGCTAGCACAGATACGCAGTATTTT. The full variable domain, with the rest looked up from reference TRBV5-8 and TRBJ2-3, is EAGVTQSPTHLIKTRGQQATLRCSPISGHTSVYWYQQALGLGLQFLLWYDEGEERNRGNFPPRFSGRQFPNYSSELNVNALELEDSALYLCASSSGGGPASTDTQYFGPGTRLTVL.